Listed below are T cell receptor beta chains from one sample, sequenced in a study of OX40 agonist ivuxolimab in advanced cancers. Clones were sequenced by immunoSEQ multiplex PCR, and TCRdb holds only the in-frame ones, with some missing. The sample has about 47,000 clones; around four fifths are singletons. Specimen: CD4+ or CD8+ T cells sorted from blood, collected in a trial of the OX40 agonist ivuxolimab. The receptor set was obtained from an adult with an advanced solid tumor such as melanoma, head and neck, liver or kidney cancer. Each CDR3 is given with its conserved first and last residue. A D gene is named only where the DNA matches it firmly. Clone sizes are given selectively: once, few, many, or a class where the clone is expanded.

TRBJ2-6,TRBV5-4,TRBD1,few,CASSLTGAGANVLTF,TGTGCCAGCAGCCTGACAGGGGCTGGGGCCAACGTCCTGACTTTC
TRBJ2-2,TRBV7-9,TRBD1,.,CASRPDRGFDGELFF,TGTGCCAGCAGACCCGACAGGGGTTTTGACGGGGAGCTGTTTTTT
TRBJ2-7,TRBV4-2,.,.,CASSQESKYYEQYF,TGTGCCAGCAGCCAAGAATCGAAGTATTACGAGCAGTACTTC
TRBJ2-7,TRBV28,.,.,CASSLGGYYEQYF,TGTGCCAGCAGTTTAGGAGGGTACTACGAGCAGTACTTC
TRBJ1-1,TRBV19,.,.,CASSLGGRGTEAFF,TGTGCCAGTAGTCTTGGCGGGAGGGGCACTGAAGCTTTCTTT
TRBJ2-3,TRBV6-4,TRBD2,.,CASSDEKRGGRTDTQYF,TGTGCCAGCAGTGACGAGAAGCGGGGGGGCCGAACAGATACGCAGTATTTT
TRBJ2-7,TRBV7-9,TRBD1,.,CASSLSAWDRDF,TGTGCCAGCAGCTTATCGGCATGGGACAGGGACTTC
TRBJ1-2,TRBV28,TRBD1,.,CASSQDRGNGGYTF,TGTGCCAGCAGCCAGGACAGGGGGAATGGTGGCTACACCTTC
TRBJ2-3,TRBV9,TRBD2,.,CASSALAGGTDTQYF,TGTGCCAGCAGCGCACTAGCGGGAGGCACAGATACGCAGTATTTT
TRBJ1-3,TRBV7-2,.,.,CASSLAPGNTIYF,TGTGCCAGCAGCTTAGCCCCAGGAAACACCATATATTTT
TRBJ1-6,TRBV5-8,.,.,CASSFQGIHF,TGTGCCAGCAGCTTTCAGGGGATCCACTTT
TRBJ2-1,TRBV25-1,TRBD1,.,CASSEYFNEGQGLGEQFF,TGTGCCAGCAGTGAATATTTCAATGAGGGACAGGGTCTTGGAGAGCAGTTCTTC
TRBJ2-2,TRBV6-1,TRBD1,many,CASSPGTGDTGELFF,TGTGCCAGCAGCCCCGGGACAGGGGACACCGGGGAGCTGTTTTTT
TRBJ1-5,TRBV21-1,.,.,CASSPKTGEGNQPQHF,TGTGCCAGCAGCCCCAAGACAGGAGAGGGCAATCAGCCCCAGCATTTT
TRBJ2-2,TRBV11-2,.,.,CASSLVTAGLTDTGELFF,TGTGCCAGCAGCTTAGTTACTGCGGGGCTGACCGACACCGGGGAGCTGTTTTTT
TRBJ2-7,TRBV28,TRBD2,.,CASIPGGERSYEQYF,TGTGCCAGCATCCCTGGGGGGGAGAGATCCTACGAGCAGTACTTC
TRBJ2-7,TRBV14,TRBD2,.,CASSQGPTSGLWEQYF,TGTGCCAGCAGCCAAGGACCGACTAGCGGCCTTTGGGAGCAGTACTTC
TRBJ2-7,TRBV6-5,.,.,CASSYRGGSSYEQYF,TGTGCCAGCAGTTACAGGGGGGGATCCTCCTACGAGCAGTACTTC
TRBJ2-1,TRBV27,TRBD1,once,CASGQGAYNEQFF,TGTGCCAGCGGACAGGGGGCCTACAATGAGCAGTTCTTC
TRBJ2-7,TRBV6-5,TRBD2,.,CASSPGLASVYEQYF,TGTGCCAGCAGCCCTGGACTAGCATCGGTGTACGAGCAGTACTTC
TRBJ2-2,TRBV9,.,.,CASEAGGNTGELFF,TGTGCCAGCGAAGCGGGTGGGAACACCGGGGAGCTGTTTTTT
TRBJ2-7,TRBV7-9,TRBD1,.,CATQRDRVEIEQYF,TGTGCCACTCAAAGGGACAGGGTAGAAATCGAGCAGTACTTC
TRBJ1-5,TRBV19,.,.,CASSMGRGQSNQPQHF,TGTGCCAGTAGTATGGGCAGGGGCCAAAGCAATCAGCCCCAGCATTTT
TRBJ1-1,TRBV7-9,.,.,CASSLAYTEAFF,TGTGCCAGCAGCTTAGCCTACACTGAAGCTTTCTTT
TRBJ1-5,TRBV4-1,.,.,CASSQAGAANQPQHF,TGCGCCAGCAGCCAAGCAGGGGCGGCTAATCAGCCCCAGCATTTT
TRBJ2-3,TRBV27,.,.,CASSLWGADTQYF,TGTGCCAGCAGTTTATGGGGGGCAGATACGCAGTATTTT
TRBJ1-1,TRBV6-1,.,.,CASSEVQFEAFF,TGTGCCAGCAGTGAAGTGCAGTTTGAAGCTTTCTTT
TRBJ1-5,TRBV19,.,.,CASSIIRIGYEPQHF,TGTGCCAGTAGTATAATTCGGATTGGGTACGAGCCCCAGCATTTT
TRBJ2-1,TRBV27,.,once,CASSVGLGFDEQFF,TGTGCCAGCAGTGTCGGGTTGGGGTTTGATGAGCAGTTCTTC
TRBJ2-2,TRBV28,.,.,CASSLGMGVWELFF,TGTGCCAGCAGTTTAGGAATGGGGGTTTGGGAGCTGTTTTTT
TRBJ2-7,TRBV5-4,TRBD1,.,CASSSRQGRYEQYF,TGTGCCAGCAGCTCCAGACAGGGCAGATACGAGCAGTACTTC
TRBJ2-3,TRBV28,TRBD2,.,CASSLNPAGAKTQYF,TGTGCCAGCAGCCTAAACCCGGCGGGAGCGAAAACGCAGTATTTT
TRBJ2-3,TRBV27,.,.,CASSSLVDTQYF,TGTGCCAGCAGTTCCCTAGTCGATACGCAGTATTTT
TRBJ1-1,TRBV5-1,.,once,CASRLRPGTELVNTEAFF,TGCGCCAGCCGTCTCAGACCCGGGACGGAACTAGTTAACACTGAAGCTTTCTTT
TRBJ1-3,TRBV27,.,.,CASSLSGSGNTIYF,TGTGCCAGCAGTTTAAGTGGCTCTGGAAACACCATATATTTT
TRBJ1-6,TRBV6-1,.,.,CASSEVFEANSPLHF,TGTGCCAGCAGTGAAGTCTTCGAGGCAAATTCACCCCTCCACTTT
TRBJ1-1,TRBV11-1,TRBD1,.,CASSSDGRDRGNTEAFF,TGTGCCAGCAGCTCCGACGGAAGGGACAGGGGGAACACTGAAGCTTTCTTT
TRBJ2-1,TRBV7-3,.,once,CASSSLGGEQFF,TGTGCCAGCAGCTCATTAGGAGGTGAGCAGTTCTTC
TRBJ2-7,TRBV7-6,.,.,CASRNPGPQYF,TGTGCCAGCAGGAACCCGGGACCGCAGTACTTC
TRBJ2-3,TRBV6-1,.,few,CASSEGAGTTDTQYF,TGTGCCAGCAGTGAGGGGGCAGGGACCACAGATACGCAGTATTTT
TRBJ1-1,TRBV9,.,.,CASSVVAGANTEAFF,TGTGCCAGCAGCGTAGTTGCAGGGGCTAACACTGAAGCTTTCTTT
TRBJ2-5,TRBV4-1,.,.,CASSQGTFQETQYF,TGCGCCAGCAGCCAAGGGACTTTTCAAGAGACCCAGTACTTC
TRBJ2-7,TRBV28,.,.,CASSRRLEGFLAEQYF,TGTGCCAGCAGCCGACGCTTAGAGGGCTTTTTGGCCGAGCAGTACTTC
TRBJ2-7,TRBV6-1,TRBD2,.,CASSEEGLAGVLEQYF,TGTGCCAGCAGTGAAGAAGGGCTAGCGGGAGTTTTAGAGCAGTACTTC
TRBJ1-5,TRBV19,.,.,CASSIPLSNQPQHF,TGTGCCAGTAGTATCCCCCTAAGCAATCAGCCCCAGCATTTT
TRBJ1-6,TRBV6-1,.,.,CASSAPETEYNSPLHF,TGTGCCAGCAGTGCCCCCGAGACAGAGTATAATTCACCCCTCCACTTT
TRBJ2-7,TRBV30,TRBD1,.,CAWSTGQGSYEQYF,TGTGCCTGGAGTACGGGACAGGGCTCCTACGAGCAGTACTTC
TRBJ1-2,TRBV6-4,TRBD1,once,CASSVRQGSYGYTF,TGTGCCAGCAGTGTTCGACAGGGGAGCTATGGCTACACCTTC
TRBJ1-1,TRBV5-8,.,.,CASSPTPPQGTEAFF,TGTGCCAGCAGCCCGACGCCACCTCAGGGGACTGAAGCTTTCTTT
TRBJ2-1,TRBV30,.,.,CAWSLSTEAEQFF,TGTGCCTGGAGTCTCTCAACGGAGGCTGAGCAGTTCTTC
TRBJ2-1,TRBV4-1,.,.,CASSPERGSYNEQFF,TGCGCCAGCAGCCCAGAGAGGGGGTCCTACAATGAGCAGTTCTTC
TRBJ2-7,TRBV6-5,TRBD2,.,CASSYSPAGTYEQYF,TGTGCCAGCAGTTACTCCCCAGCGGGGACCTACGAGCAGTACTTC
TRBJ2-7,TRBV27,TRBD2,.,CASSLGGGKIYEQYF,TGTGCCAGCAGTTTGGGGGGGGGTAAGATCTACGAGCAGTACTTC
TRBJ2-3,TRBV4-3,TRBD2,medium-sized,CASSQDRGGGPADTQYF,TGCGCCAGCAGCCAAGATCGAGGCGGGGGGCCCGCAGATACGCAGTATTTT